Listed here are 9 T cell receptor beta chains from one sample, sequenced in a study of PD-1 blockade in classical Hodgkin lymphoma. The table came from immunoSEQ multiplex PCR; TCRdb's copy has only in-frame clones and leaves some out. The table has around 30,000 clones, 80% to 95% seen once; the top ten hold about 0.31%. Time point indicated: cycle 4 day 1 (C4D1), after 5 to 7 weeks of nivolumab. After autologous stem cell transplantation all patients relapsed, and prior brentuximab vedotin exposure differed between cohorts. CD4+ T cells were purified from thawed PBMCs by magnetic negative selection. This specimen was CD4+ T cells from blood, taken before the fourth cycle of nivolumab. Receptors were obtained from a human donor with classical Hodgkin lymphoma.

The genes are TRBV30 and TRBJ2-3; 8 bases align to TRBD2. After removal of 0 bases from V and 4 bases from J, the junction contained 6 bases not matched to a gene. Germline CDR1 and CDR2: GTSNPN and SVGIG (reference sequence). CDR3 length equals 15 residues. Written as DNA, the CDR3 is TGTGCCTGGAGTGTTGAAGCGGGAGTTGCAGATACGCAGTATTTT. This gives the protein CAWSVEAGVADTQYF.

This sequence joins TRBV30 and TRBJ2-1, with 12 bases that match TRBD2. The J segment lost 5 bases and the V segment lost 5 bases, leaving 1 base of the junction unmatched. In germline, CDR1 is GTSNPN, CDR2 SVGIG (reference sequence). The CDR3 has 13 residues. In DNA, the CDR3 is TGTGCCTGGCTAGCGGGAGGGGACAATGAGCAGTTCTTC. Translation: CAWLAGGDNEQFF.

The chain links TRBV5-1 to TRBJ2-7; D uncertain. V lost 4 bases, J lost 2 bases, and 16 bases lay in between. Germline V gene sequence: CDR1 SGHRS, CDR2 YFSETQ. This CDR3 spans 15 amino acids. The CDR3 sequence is CASSHRSEGPYEQYF. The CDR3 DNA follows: TGCGCCAGCAGCCACCGGTCAGAAGGCCCCTACGAGCAGTACTTC.

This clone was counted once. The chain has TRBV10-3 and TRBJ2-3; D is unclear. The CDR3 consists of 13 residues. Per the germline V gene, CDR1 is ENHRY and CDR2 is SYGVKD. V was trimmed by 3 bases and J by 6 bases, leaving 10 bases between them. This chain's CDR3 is CAISEGPGDTQYF. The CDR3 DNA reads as TGTGCCATCAGTGAAGGACCTGGGGATACGCAGTATTTT.

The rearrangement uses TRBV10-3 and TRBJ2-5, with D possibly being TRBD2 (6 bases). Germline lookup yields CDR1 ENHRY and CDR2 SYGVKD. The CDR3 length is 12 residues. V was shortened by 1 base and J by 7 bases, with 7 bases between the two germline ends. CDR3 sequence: CAISELGGTQYF. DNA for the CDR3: TGTGCCATCAGTGAGTTGGGGGGGACCCAGTACTTC.

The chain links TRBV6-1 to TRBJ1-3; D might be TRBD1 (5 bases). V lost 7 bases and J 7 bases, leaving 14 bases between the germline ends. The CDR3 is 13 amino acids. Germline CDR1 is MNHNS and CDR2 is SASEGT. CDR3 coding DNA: TGTGCCAGCAATTGGGACGGCCTGAACACCATATATTTT. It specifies CASNWDGLNTIYF.

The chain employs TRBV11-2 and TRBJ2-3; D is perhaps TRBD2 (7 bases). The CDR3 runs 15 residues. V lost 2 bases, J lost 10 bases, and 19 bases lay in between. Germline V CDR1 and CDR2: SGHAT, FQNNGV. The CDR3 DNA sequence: TGTGCCAGCAGCTTATATGCCTTAAGGGGGGGACCGCAGTATTTT. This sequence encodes CASSLYALRGGPQYF.

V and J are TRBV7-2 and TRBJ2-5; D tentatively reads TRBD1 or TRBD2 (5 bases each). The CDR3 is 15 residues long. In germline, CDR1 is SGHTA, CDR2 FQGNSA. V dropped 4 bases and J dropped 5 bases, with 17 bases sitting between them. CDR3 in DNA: TGTGCCAGCAGCTCGGTTCCTGGGACCTGGGAGACCCAGTACTTC. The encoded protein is CASSSVPGTWETQYF.

In DNA form, the CDR3 reads TGTGCCTGGGCGTTAGCGGGAGAGGCCACCGGGGAGCTGTTTTTT. Protein: CAWALAGEATGELFF. The V gene is TRBV30, the J gene TRBJ2-2; 9 nucleotides align to TRBD2. Germline loops: CDR1 GTSNPN, CDR2 SVGIG (reference sequence). The V segment lost 5 bases and the J segment 4 bases; nucleotides outside the gene matches: 8. CDR3 length equals 15 residues.